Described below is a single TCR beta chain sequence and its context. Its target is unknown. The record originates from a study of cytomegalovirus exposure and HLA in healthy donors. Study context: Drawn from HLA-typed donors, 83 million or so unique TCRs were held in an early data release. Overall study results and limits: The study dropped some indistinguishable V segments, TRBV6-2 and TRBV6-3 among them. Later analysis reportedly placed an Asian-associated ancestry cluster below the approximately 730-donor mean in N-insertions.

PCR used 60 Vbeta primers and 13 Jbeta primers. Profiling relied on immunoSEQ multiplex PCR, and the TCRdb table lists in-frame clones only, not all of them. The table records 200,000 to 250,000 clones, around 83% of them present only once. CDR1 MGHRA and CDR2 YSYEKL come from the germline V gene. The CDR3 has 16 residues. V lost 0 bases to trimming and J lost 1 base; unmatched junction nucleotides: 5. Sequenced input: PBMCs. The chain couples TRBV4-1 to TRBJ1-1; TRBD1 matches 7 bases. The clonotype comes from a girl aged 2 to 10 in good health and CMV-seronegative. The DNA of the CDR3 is TGCGCCAGCAGCCAAGAAAGGGGGCAAAGGAACACTGAAGCTTTCTTT. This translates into CASSQERGQRNTEAFF.